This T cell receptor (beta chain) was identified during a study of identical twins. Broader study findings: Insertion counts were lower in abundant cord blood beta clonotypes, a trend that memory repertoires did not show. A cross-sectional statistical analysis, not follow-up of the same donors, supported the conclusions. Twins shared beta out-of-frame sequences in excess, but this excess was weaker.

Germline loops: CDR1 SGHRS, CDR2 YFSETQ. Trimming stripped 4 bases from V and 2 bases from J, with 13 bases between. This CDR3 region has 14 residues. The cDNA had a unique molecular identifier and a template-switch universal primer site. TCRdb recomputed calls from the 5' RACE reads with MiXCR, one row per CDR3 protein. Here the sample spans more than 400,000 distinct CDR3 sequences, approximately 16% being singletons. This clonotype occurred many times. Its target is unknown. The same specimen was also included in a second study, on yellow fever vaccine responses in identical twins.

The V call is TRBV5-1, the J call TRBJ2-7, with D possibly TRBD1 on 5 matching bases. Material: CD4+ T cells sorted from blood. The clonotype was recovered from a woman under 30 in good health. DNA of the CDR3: TGCGCCAGCAGCGACCCAGGGCCCCCCTACGAGCAGTACTTC. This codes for CASSDPGPPYEQYF.